This T cell receptor beta chain derives from a study of CD8+ T cells in alopecia areata. Notes on the study in general: Scalp clonality and expanded CD8+ clones among the top 100 showed significant decreases with tofacitinib. Lesional scalp exceeded normal scalp in clonality, especially in alopecia totalis/universalis. How baseline CD8+ expansion relates to response remains uncertain (there was one nonresponder).

Extraction and reverse transcription of RNA yielded cDNA as the sequencing template. Generated by immunoSEQ multiplex PCR, the TCRdb table keeps only in-frame clones and is missing some. The repertoire has 98,000 or so clones, approximately 66% of them found once; the top ten carry 15% to 19%. Note on this clone: Its cognate antigen is unknown.

Specified treatment: oral pan-JAK inhibitor, 5-10 mg twice daily. Both peripheral blood and punch biopsies of lesional scalp skin were obtained from patients who had alopecia areata. Germline CDR1 LNHNV, CDR2 YYDKDF (reference sequence). Between the trimmed V and J ends, which lost 0 bases and 8 bases, there was a span of 11 bases. This CDR3 has 15 residues. The gene calls are TRBV15 and TRBJ1-6; D unclear. The sequence derives from a human donor with alopecia areata. Sequencing was performed on CD8+ T cells sorted from blood, taken at week 4, from a patient treated with tofacitinib. CDR3 in amino acids: CATSRDMGNDSPLHF. The DNA for the CDR3 is TGTGCCACCAGCAGAGATATGGGGAACGATTCACCCCTCCACTTT.